Shown below are 31 T cell receptor beta chains from a single sample sequenced in a study of T-cell reconstitution after alpha-beta-depleted transplantation in children. Construction of the TCRbeta library involved unique molecular identifiers. TCRdb called the PCR reads again in MiXCR, with one record for every CDR3 protein. The repertoire consists of about 120,000 distinct CDR3 sequences, with under 25% occurring once and the leading ten covering roughly 10%. Sequenced material: PBMCs, mostly from graft donor cells, taken 180 days after TCRalphabeta/CD19-depleted stem cell transplant. The receptor source for this set is a male patient between 2 and 15 years old who had a stem cell transplant for chronic granulomatous disease, so the T cells may come from the graft donor.

Many counts were recorded for this clonotype. The V gene is TRBV29-1, the J gene TRBJ2-7; the D is unclear. CDR1 is SQVTM, CDR2 ANQGSEA, per germline. The CDR3 contains 12 residues. Trimming shortened V by 7 bases and J by 2 bases, and 12 bases separated the two germline ends. The CDR3 nucleotides read TGCAGCGCCGCGAACCGAGCCTACGAGCAGTACTTC. Protein sequence: CSAANRAYEQYF.

This clonotype has just a few counts. V and J are TRBV27 and TRBJ2-1; perhaps TRBD2 as D (5 bases). V lost 8 bases and J 6 bases, leaving 11 bases between the germline ends. CDR3 length equals 12 residues. CDR1 is MNHEY, CDR2 SMNVEV, per germline (reference sequence). CDR3 sequence reads: CASGYLANEQFF. The CDR3, as DNA: TGTGCCAGCGGGTACCTAGCCAATGAGCAGTTCTTC.

The table lists this clonotype with a few counts. The chain links TRBV11-2 to TRBJ2-1, with 7 positions matching TRBD2. CDR1 and CDR2 from the germline V gene are SGHAT and FQNNGV. The trim removed 2 bases at V and 1 base at J, leaving 11 bases unmatched. The CDR3 has 18 amino acids. CDR3 sequence reads: CASSLRAGGRVSYNEQFF. CDR3 DNA sequence: TGTGCCAGCAGCTTACGAGCGGGCGGGAGAGTTTCCTACAATGAGCAGTTCTTC.

The chain is built from TRBV6-4 and TRBJ1-5; D call uncertain. V shed 3 bases and J shed 2 bases, with 5 bases lying between them. Germline CDR1 is MRHNA and CDR2 is SNTAGT. CDR3 length: 13 residues. The CDR3 DNA reads as TGTGCCAGCAGTGAAGATCGCAATCAGCCCCAGCATTTT. As protein: CASSEDRNQPQHF.

This chain connects TRBV7-6 to TRBJ1-5; possibly TRBD1 for D (5 bases). From germline, CDR1 is SGHVS and CDR2 FNYEAQ. This CDR3 has 17 amino acids. Trimming left V 3 bases short and J 1 base short, with 16 bases between. This chain's CDR3 is CASSFSTEPLSNQPQHF. CDR3 DNA sequence: TGTGCCAGCAGCTTCTCGACAGAACCCCTCAGCAATCAGCCCCAGCATTTT. The full variable domain, rest sourced from reference TRBV7-6 and TRBJ1-5, is GAGVSQSPRYKVTKRGQDVALRCDPISGHVSLYWYRQALGQGPEFLTYFNYEAQQDKSGLPNDRFSAERPEGSISTLTIQRTEQRDSAMYRCASSFSTEPLSNQPQHFGDGTRLSIL.

This clonotype showed up many times. This sequence joins TRBV20-1 and TRBJ2-3; D could derive from TRBD1 or TRBD2 (6 bases each). The CDR3 length is 17 residues. Per germline, CDR1 DFQATT and CDR2 SNEGSKA (reference sequence). The V and J ends lost 1 base and 0 bases respectively, with 17 bases between them. The CDR3 loop reads CSARVNRGAKSTDTQYF. CDR3 coding DNA: TGCAGTGCTAGAGTTAATAGGGGGGCCAAAAGCACAGATACGCAGTATTTT.

The genes are TRBV20-1 and TRBJ2-7, with D maybe TRBD1 (5 bases). The CDR3 loop spans 13 amino acids. Germline CDR1 DFQATT, CDR2 SNEGSKA (reference sequence). Deletions cut 6 bases from V and 2 bases from J, with 14 bases between. CDR3 sequence (DNA): TGCAGTGCCGACAGAGAAAGCACCTACGAGCAGTACTTC. This codes for CSADRESTYEQYF.

CDR3 coding DNA: TGCAGTGCTAGAGTCGCTAGAGGCAGGGGGCAGGGAGATACGCAGTATTTT. It codes for CSARVARGRGQGDTQYF. The genes are TRBV20-1 and TRBJ2-3, with 8 bases aligning to TRBD1. Per germline, CDR1 DFQATT and CDR2 SNEGSKA (reference sequence). V was clipped by 1 base and J by 5 bases; unmatched bases: 14. This CDR3 is 17 amino acids long.

This clonotype has at least ten counts. V is TRBV7-8 and J is TRBJ2-1, with a tentative D call TRBD2 (6 bases). Germline lookup yields CDR1 SGHVS and CDR2 FQNEAQ. The V end lost 5 bases, the J end lost 7 bases, and 12 bases lay between the germline ends. The CDR3 is 13 residues long. The CDR3 DNA is TGTGCCAGCAGCCTCGGGACTCCTAATGAGCAGTTCTTC. Translated: CASSLGTPNEQFF. The full variable domain, completed using reference TRBV7-8 and TRBJ2-1, is GAGVSQSPRYKVAKRGQDVALRCDPISGHVSLFWYQQALGQGPEFLTYFQNEAQLDKSGLPSDRFFAERPEGSVSTLKIQRTQQEDSAVYLCASSLGTPNEQFFGPGTRLTVL.

V and J are TRBV5-6 and TRBJ1-2; D not resolved. Germline CDR1 reads SGHDT; CDR2 reads YYEEEE. The CDR3 consists of 16 residues. The V end lost 1 base, the J end lost 1 base, and 14 bases lay between the germline ends. CDR3 protein: CASSLPGSTFNYGYTF. CDR3 bases: TGTGCCAGCAGCTTGCCCGGCTCGACTTTTAACTATGGCTACACCTTC.

This chain's CDR3 is CSARAQTLWTGELFF. Written as DNA, the CDR3 is TGCAGTGCTAGAGCCCAAACCCTTTGGACCGGGGAGCTGTTTTTT. The chain joins TRBV20-1 to TRBJ2-2; D gene ambiguous. Trimming removed 1 base at V and 5 bases at J, with 14 bases between. CDR3 length: 15 residues. Germline V CDR1 and CDR2: DFQATT, SNEGSKA (reference sequence).

This clonotype showed up many times. The chain employs TRBV6-5 and TRBJ2-2; no definite D call. V was trimmed by 2 bases and J by 7 bases, leaving 11 bases between them. Germline lookup yields CDR1 MNHEY and CDR2 SVGAGI. The CDR3 runs to 14 residues. CDR3 in DNA: TGTGCCAGCAGTTACACTTCCCTTGGCGGGGAGCTGTTTTTT. This sequence encodes CASSYTSLGGELFF.

V is TRBV20-1 and J is TRBJ1-1; D gene ambiguous. In germline, CDR1 is DFQATT, CDR2 SNEGSKA (reference sequence). The V gene lost 4 bases and the J gene lost 3 bases, with 6 bases spanning the gap. The CDR3 totals 11 residues. CDR3 DNA sequence: TGCAGTGCTACGCTAGACACTGAAGCTTTCTTT. Translated, it gives CSATLDTEAFF.

This clonotype was counted between two and nine times. The chain has TRBV20-1 and TRBJ2-2; 8 nucleotides agree with TRBD1. This CDR3 has 14 residues. Germline CDR1 DFQATT, CDR2 SNEGSKA (reference sequence). Trimming removed 6 bases from V and 5 bases from J; junction bases left unmatched: 8. The CDR3 nucleotides are TGCAGTGCGATAGCAGGGGGCGGAACCGGGGAGCTGTTTTTT. Protein: CSAIAGGGTGELFF.

This clonotype was picked up a small number of times. V is TRBV29-1 and J is TRBJ2-7; a weak D match, TRBD1 (5 bases). The CDR3 runs to 12 residues. From germline, CDR1 is SQVTM and CDR2 ANQGSEA. V was shortened by 6 bases and J by 3 bases, with 12 bases between the two germline ends. In nucleotides, the CDR3 is TGCAGCGTCCTATGGACAAACTACGAGCAGTACTTC. Residues: CSVLWTNYEQYF.

The gene calls are TRBV24-1 and TRBJ2-1; 8 nucleotides agree with TRBD1. The CDR3 contains 16 residues. Germline CDR1 KGHDR, CDR2 SFDVKD. V trimming: 6 bases; J trimming: 2 bases; junction bases outside the gene matches: 8. Here the CDR3 DNA reads TGTGCCACCAGTTTGGACCGGACAGGGACCTACAATGAGCAGTTCTTC. Its translation is CATSLDRTGTYNEQFF.

Only a few counts were recorded for this clonotype. This chain uses TRBV11-2 with TRBJ2-7; the D gene is possibly TRBD1 (6 bases). V was trimmed by 6 bases and J by 3 bases, leaving 15 bases between them. The length of the CDR3 is 14 residues. CDR1 is SGHAT, CDR2 FQNNGV, per germline. The CDR3 protein is CASSRRAGVYEQYF. CDR3 bases: TGTGCCAGCAGTCGACGGGCAGGGGTCTACGAGCAGTACTTC.

This clonotype was detected only a few times. The chain employs TRBV7-9 and TRBJ2-1; TRBD2 agrees at 8 bases. V lost 5 bases to trimming and J lost 6 bases; unmatched junction nucleotides: 3. The CDR3 contains 13 residues. Per the germline V gene, CDR1 is SEHNR and CDR2 is FQNEAQ (reference sequence). This CDR3 is CASSQLAVNEQFF. The CDR3 coding sequence is TGTGCCAGCAGCCAACTAGCGGTCAATGAGCAGTTCTTC.

This clonotype appeared many times. The CDR3 nucleotides read TGCGCCAGCAGCCCCCTTACCGGGACTAGGGGCACCGGGGAGCTGTTTTTT. It yields the protein CASSPLTGTRGTGELFF. The gene calls are TRBV5-1 and TRBJ2-2; TRBD2 matches 8 bases. The germline gives CDR1 SGHRS, CDR2 YFSETQ. The CDR3 is 17 residues long. Trimming took 4 bases from V and 4 from J; bases not matched to a gene: 12.

The V call is TRBV7-9, the J call TRBJ1-5; D uncertain. The CDR3 totals 15 residues. V lost 1 base and J 2 bases, leaving 9 bases between the germline ends. Germline assignment: CDR1 SEHNR and CDR2 FQNEAQ (reference sequence). The CDR3 region is CASSLVTYGNQPQHF. The CDR3 coding sequence is TGTGCCAGCAGCTTAGTGACGTATGGCAATCAGCCCCAGCATTTT.

In DNA form, the CDR3 reads TGTGCCAGCAGCTTAATTCAGGAACCCTACAATGAGCAGTTCTTC. It specifies CASSLIQEPYNEQFF. The rearrangement links TRBV7-6 to TRBJ2-1; D is unresolved. The germline V gene encodes CDR1 SGHVS and CDR2 FNYEAQ. V was cut by 2 bases and J by 2 bases, with 10 bases left in between. The CDR3 is 15 amino acids.

This clonotype was detected many times. V usage is TRBV6-5 and J usage is TRBJ2-2, with TRBD1 as a possible D gene (5 bases). Germline CDR1 and CDR2: MNHEY and SVGAGI. CDR3 length: 12 amino acids. The germline V and J ends were trimmed by 8 bases and 7 bases, with 11 bases remaining between them. As DNA, the CDR3 is TGTGCCAGCGGAACCACAGGCGGGGAGCTGTTTTTT. Translating gives CASGTTGGELFF.

This clonotype was picked up many times. A much more abundant neighbour one base away suggests this may be a read error. The rearrangement joins TRBV20-1 to TRBJ2-6, with D maybe TRBD1 (7 bases). The V gene's germline CDR1 is DFQATT and CDR2 SNEGSKA (reference sequence). This CDR3 contains 21 residues. The CDR3 loop is CSARDVLWKQGTYSGANGLTF. In nucleotides, the CDR3 is TGCAGTGCTAGAGATGTGCTATGGAAACAGGGGACTTACTCTGGGGCCAACGGCCTGACTTTC.

This clonotype has a count of ten or more. The chain couples TRBV28 to TRBJ2-7, with a weak D call TRBD1 (5 bases). The germline V gene encodes CDR1 MDHEN and CDR2 SYDVKM. V lost 3 bases, J lost 2 bases, and 14 bases lay in between. CDR3 length: 15 residues. This CDR3 is CASSLRTDRTYEQYF. Written as DNA, the CDR3 is TGTGCCAGCAGTTTGCGCACCGACAGAACCTACGAGCAGTACTTC.

The rearrangement uses TRBV12-3 or TRBV12-4 and TRBJ2-5; 8 bases are a match to TRBD2. Germline trimming cut 5 bases from V and 1 base from J; bases unmatched to any gene: 6. There are 15 residues in the CDR3. CDR3: CASSVGLGPQETQYF. CDR3 in DNA: TGTGCCAGCAGTGTGGGACTAGGTCCCCAAGAGACCCAGTACTTC.

This clonotype has at least ten counts. The junction departs from the called germline gene at one end, perhaps through a read error. The chain recombines TRBV7-2 with TRBJ1-5, with D perhaps matching TRBD1 (5 bases). CDR3 size: 11 residues. Germline loops: CDR1 SGHTA, CDR2 FQGNSA. The CDR3 protein is CASSRGGGSYF. The DNA of the CDR3 is TGTGCCAGCAGCCGCGGGGGGGGGAGTTATTTT. Combining the CDR3 with reference TRBV7-2 and TRBJ1-5 gives the whole variable domain GAGVSQSPSNKVTEKGKDVELRCDPISGHTALYWYRQSLGQGLEFLIYFQGNSAPDKSGLPSDRFSAERTGGSVSTLTIQRTQQEDSAVYLCASSRGGGSYFGDGTRLSIL.

This clonotype was picked up many times. Germline and junction disagree at one end, which may indicate a read error. The rearrangement joins TRBV12-3 or TRBV12-4 to TRBJ2-1; 14 nucleotides line up with TRBD2. CDR3 length: 13 amino acids. The DNA of the CDR3 is TGTGCCAGCACCCCGGGACTAGCGGGGGAGCTGTTCTTC. Its protein product is CASTPGLAGELFF.

This clonotype was found a few times. The gene calls are TRBV20-1 and TRBJ2-7, with TRBD2 identical over 7 bases. The germline CDR1 and CDR2 sequences are DFQATT and SNEGSKA (reference sequence). V shed 6 bases, J shed 2 bases, and the junction held 10 bases outside the gene matches. This CDR3 is 14 amino acids long. This chain's CDR3 is CSAGWGLKTYEQYF. The CDR3 nucleotides read TGCAGTGCGGGGTGGGGACTAAAGACCTACGAGCAGTACTTC.

This clonotype was detected many times. V usage is TRBV20-1 and J usage is TRBJ1-6, with D uncertain. V was shortened by 4 bases and J by 6 bases, with 7 bases between the two germline ends. Germline CDR1 is DFQATT and CDR2 is SNEGSKA (reference sequence). This CDR3 is built from 12 residues. The CDR3 coding sequence is TGCAGTGCTACGGGTCCTAATTCACCCCTCCACTTT. This sequence encodes CSATGPNSPLHF.

The V call is TRBV5-1, the J call TRBJ1-1, with TRBD1 identical over 7 bases. The trim removed 4 bases at V and 10 bases at J, leaving 10 bases unmatched. CDR3 length: 13 residues. Per the germline V gene, CDR1 is SGHRS and CDR2 is YFSETQ. The chain's CDR3 is CASSLGTASGAFF. The CDR3 region has the DNA TGCGCCAGCAGCCTCGGGACAGCCAGCGGAGCTTTCTTT.

The chain recombines TRBV12-3 or TRBV12-4 with TRBJ1-1; possible D gene TRBD1, 5 bases. The CDR3 spans 14 residues. The V gene lost 5 bases and the J gene lost 0 bases, with 10 bases spanning the gap. The CDR3 protein is CASSTKQVNTEAFF. DNA of the CDR3: TGTGCCAGCAGTACGAAACAGGTGAACACTGAAGCTTTCTTT.